The text below deals with one TCR beta chain. At one of its ends the junction is not consistent with the germline gene, which may arise from a read error. This CDR3 has 17 amino acids. The sample is drawn from a study of T and B cells in COVID-19 patients. Study summary: Median age was approximately 35 years in the recovered cohort and approximately 68 years in the active-infection cohort.

BIOMED2 TRB-A/B primer pools were used in multiplex TRB PCR. TCRdb reprocessed the multiplex PCR reads with MiXCR, giving one entry per CDR3 protein. The sample shows 14,000 to 15,000 distinct CDR3 sequences, roughly 29% of them seen only once. From blood, about 230-500 ng of genomic DNA served as TRB template. The receptor comes from a human donor who had recovered from COVID-19. The sequenced material came from blood. This sequence joins TRBV5-3 and TRBJ2-1; D call uncertain. TRBV5-3 is an open reading frame, and its role is uncertain. CDR3 coding DNA: TGCGCCAGCAGCCCCAGCTCCACAACTATACCTTACAATGAGCAGTTCTTC. Its protein is CASSPSSTTIPYNEQFF.